This is a list of T cell receptor beta chains from one sample in a study. One entry per CDR3 protein results from TCRdb running MiXCR on the 5' RACE reads. Of about 5,300 distinct CDR3 sequences in the sample, 36% were seen once. Sequencing input: memory CD4+ T cells sorted from blood. The receptors stem from a female donor with breast cancer. CDR3s include the opening cysteine and the closing phenylalanine or tryptophan. Each record gives: D gene, clone size, V gene, J gene, CDR3 DNA, CDR3 protein. D genes are given only for firm matches. Clone size is shown for a subset of rows, as once, few, many or a class of expanded clone.

TRBD2	few	TRBV19	TRBJ2-1	TGTGCCAGTAGTATCAAGGGACTAGCGGCACACTACAATGAGCAGTTCTTC	CASSIKGLAAHYNEQFF
TRBD2	.	TRBV12-3/TRBV12-4	TRBJ2-1	TGTGCCAACAGGGCCCGCCTGGGACTAGAAGCCTACAATGAGCAGTTCTTC	CANRARLGLEAYNEQFF
TRBD2	many	TRBV20-1	TRBJ2-1	TGCAGTGCTAGGAAAAGCGGGAGGAGTTACAATGAGCAGTTCTTC	CSARKSGRSYNEQFF
.	medium-sized	TRBV7-9	TRBJ2-7	TGTGCCAGCAGCTCCGGACGAGCCTACGAGCAGTACTTC	CASSSGRAYEQYF
.	.	TRBV21-1	TRBJ2-7	TGTGCCAGCAGCAAAGTTAGGTCGGAGGAGCAGTACTTC	CASSKVRSEEQYF
.	medium-sized	TRBV10-3	TRBJ1-5	TGTGCCATCAGTGAGTCAGGCGGCAATCAGCCCCAGCATTTT	CAISESGGNQPQHF
.	medium-sized	TRBV27	TRBJ2-1	TGTGCCAGCAGGTCATACGCCAGGAGCTCCTACAATGAGCAGTTCTTC	CASRSYARSSYNEQFF
.	medium-sized	TRBV6-2/TRBV6-3	TRBJ1-6	TGTGCCAGCAGACCCCGGCCAAGTCATTCACCCCTCCACTTT	CASRPRPSHSPLHF
.	many	TRBV21-1	TRBJ1-5	TGTGCCAGCAGCAAAGTCCTTCAGCCCCAGCATTTT	CASSKVLQPQHF
.	.	TRBV20-1	TRBJ2-5	TGCAGTGCTCCCAAGTACCAAGAGACCCAGTGCTTC	CSAPKYQETQCF
.	.	TRBV5-1	TRBJ2-3	TGCGCCCGCAGCCTCGCAGGTAACACAGATACGCAGTATTTT	CARSLAGNTDTQYF
.	.	TRBV12-3/TRBV12-4	TRBJ2-2	TGTGCCAGCTGGGGCGAACACGACTCCTCAGTGAACACCGGGGAGCTGTTTTTT	CASWGEHDSSVNTGELFF
.	.	TRBV7-2	TRBJ2-7	TGTGCCAGCAGCTTAGCTTCCGGGCATAGCTACGAGCAGTACTTC	CASSLASGHSYEQYF
TRBD2	.	TRBV10-3	TRBJ2-1	TGTGCCATCAAGCGGGAGTCGGGTGAGCAGTTCTTC	CAIKRESGEQFF
TRBD2	many	TRBV11-2	TRBJ2-5	TGTGCCAGCAGCCCCCGGGCTAGCGGGGTCCAAGAGACCCAGTACTTC	CASSPRASGVQETQYF
TRBD2	medium-sized	TRBV7-3	TRBJ2-5	TGTGCCAGCAGCCAAGGACTAGCGGGTCAGTCCGGGGAGACCCAGTACTTC	CASSQGLAGQSGETQYF
TRBD1	medium-sized	TRBV6-6	TRBJ1-1	TGTGCCTCCACCTGGGGACAGCCGTATCAATTGAACACTGAAGCTTTCTTT	CASTWGQPYQLNTEAFF
.	many	TRBV28	TRBJ1-5	TGTGCCAGCAGTTCGTTAGGTGGAAAGCCCCAGCATTTT	CASSSLGGKPQHF
.	.	TRBV4-2	TRBJ2-3	TGTGCCAGCAGCCAAGATGCCCCGAGTCGGGCAGATACGCAGTATTTT	CASSQDAPSRADTQYF
TRBD1	.	TRBV5-1	TRBJ2-1	TGCGCCAGCAGCGCCCAGGGGGTTGAGCAGTTCTTC	CASSAQGVEQFF
TRBD2	.	TRBV7-2	TRBJ2-4	TGTGCCAACAGCTTAGGGACTAGCGGGGGGCAAAGCATTCAGTACTTC	CANSLGTSGGQSIQYF
TRBD1	many	TRBV6-1	TRBJ2-7	TGTGCCAGCAGTGAACCAGGACAGGCCTCCTACGAGCAGTACTTC	CASSEPGQASYEQYF
.	medium-sized	TRBV5-1	TRBJ2-3	TGCGCCAGCAGCTTGGATACAGGCGGCACAGATACGCAGTATTTT	CASSLDTGGTDTQYF
TRBD1	medium-sized	TRBV5-1	TRBJ2-5	TGCGCCAGCAGCTTTCGGGACAGGGGACCTCAAGAGACCCAGTACTTC	CASSFRDRGPQETQYF
.	medium-sized	TRBV5-1	TRBJ1-2	TGCGCCAGCAGCGTCGGGACGGACTATGGCTACACCTTC	CASSVGTDYGYTF
TRBD2	many	TRBV27	TRBJ2-5	TGTGCCAGCAGTTATGAAGCGGGGGGACGTGAGACCCAGTACTTC	CASSYEAGGRETQYF
.	medium-sized	TRBV5-4	TRBJ1-1	TGTGCCAGCAGCTTGGCGGGGAGATTTGAAGCTTTCTTT	CASSLAGRFEAFF
.	.	TRBV6-1	TRBJ1-6	TGTGCCAGCAGCGACCTACGGACGGTCGTCCACTTT	CASSDLRTVVHF
TRBD1	.	TRBV13	TRBJ1-1	TGTGCCAGCAGCCCCAGACAGGGCGAAGAAGCTTTCTTT	CASSPRQGEEAFF
TRBD2	many	TRBV6-5	TRBJ2-2	TGTGCCAGCAGTAGAGATGGACTAGCGGGAGTAGGCGGGGAGCTGTTTTTT	CASSRDGLAGVGGELFF
.	once	TRBV9	TRBJ2-1	TGTGCCAGCAGCCCGCGGGACAGTTACAATGAGCAGTTCTTC	CASSPRDSYNEQFF
TRBD1	.	TRBV12-3/TRBV12-4	TRBJ1-2	TGTGCCAGCAGTTTGGGACAGCCGAACTATGGCTACACCTTC	CASSLGQPNYGYTF
.	medium-sized	TRBV5-1	TRBJ1-6	TGCGCCAGCAGCTTGGAAGTCAGGGGCTCTTCACCCCTCCACTTT	CASSLEVRGSSPLHF
TRBD1	.	TRBV27	TRBJ2-7	TGTGCCAGCAGTTTATGGTTCGGGACAGGACTCAACGAGCAGTACTTC	CASSLWFGTGLNEQYF
TRBD1	.	TRBV5-4	TRBJ2-7	TGTGCCAGCAGCCGGACAGGGAGCGACGAGCAGTACTTC	CASSRTGSDEQYF
TRBD2	.	TRBV6-2/TRBV6-3	TRBJ2-1	TGTGCCAGCAGTTACCCTAGCGGGGGGCTGTACAATGAGCAGTTCTTC	CASSYPSGGLYNEQFF
.	.	TRBV12-3/TRBV12-4	TRBJ1-5	TGTGCCAGCAGTTTAATTAGCAATCAGCCCCAGCATTTT	CASSLISNQPQHF
.	medium-sized	TRBV5-1	TRBJ1-1	TGCGCCAGCAGCTCAGACAGTAACACTGAAGCTTTCTTT	CASSSDSNTEAFF
TRBD2	.	TRBV5-1	TRBJ2-1	TGCGCCAGCAGCTTCAGCGGGGGTGAGCAGTTCTTC	CASSFSGGEQFF
.	medium-sized	TRBV4-1	TRBJ2-2	TGCGCCAGCAGCCAGGGTCGGCAGCGCCACAACCGGGAGCTGTTTTTT	CASSQGRQRHNRELFF
TRBD1	few	TRBV10-3	TRBJ1-1	TGTGCCATCAGGGATACACGGGACAGGAGAACTGAAGCTTTCTTT	CAIRDTRDRRTEAFF
.	medium-sized	TRBV12-3/TRBV12-4	TRBJ2-2	TGTGCCAGCAGACAATCGCGGACCGGGGAGCTGTTTTTT	CASRQSRTGELFF
TRBD1	medium-sized	TRBV4-1	TRBJ1-1	TGCGCCAGCAGCCGGGGACAGGGGGCCACTGAAGCTTTCTTT	CASSRGQGATEAFF
TRBD2	medium-sized	TRBV7-8	TRBJ2-3	TGTGCCAGCAGCTCGCGACGACTAGCGGGGGTTGATACGCAGTATTTT	CASSSRRLAGVDTQYF
.	.	TRBV7-2	TRBJ2-7	TGTGCCAGCAGCTATTGGGACCCGGGGGAGCAGTACTTC	CASSYWDPGEQYF
.	.	TRBV5-1	TRBJ2-3	.	CASSVGQGSTDTRYF
.	medium-sized	TRBV6-5	TRBJ1-1	TGTGCCAGCAGTTACTCGAACAGAATGAACACTGAAGCTTTCTTT	CASSYSNRMNTEAFF
TRBD1	medium-sized	TRBV5-1	TRBJ1-1	TGCGCCAGCAGATCGGGACAGGTGAACACTGAAGCTTTCTTT	CASRSGQVNTEAFF
.	medium-sized	TRBV6-5	TRBJ1-3	TGTGCCAGCAGTTACGAGGGGAATGGAAACACCATATATTTT	CASSYEGNGNTIYF
.	medium-sized	TRBV5-1	TRBJ2-1	TGCGCCAGCAGCTTGGCTGCCTTGGACAATGAGCAGTTCTTC	CASSLAALDNEQFF
TRBD1	.	TRBV24-1	TRBJ2-1	TGTGCCACCAGTGTTACGACCGGGACAGGGCTAGATGAGCAGTTCTTC	CATSVTTGTGLDEQFF
.	.	TRBV11-1	TRBJ2-5	TGTGCCAGCAGCTGGTCAACGACAGTCCAAGAGACCCAGTACTTC	CASSWSTTVQETQYF
.	.	TRBV29-1	TRBJ2-7	TGCAGCGTTGAAACAGATCTAGCGGAGCAGTACTTC	CSVETDLAEQYF
TRBD2	many	TRBV5-1	TRBJ2-5	TGCGCCAGCAGCTTAGGGACTAGCGGGAGTTCAGAGACCCAGTACTTC	CASSLGTSGSSETQYF